This TCR beta chain was sequenced in a study of Ad26.COV2.S vaccination and SARS-CoV-2 variants. Study summary: Participant was drawn from the COV1001 Ad26.COV2.S trial arm.

Study results and limitations: Researchers reported similar non-spike TCR breadth in vaccine and placebo recipients.

Only one count was recorded for this clone. The target antigen is unknown. V lost 1 base to trimming and J lost 0 bases, with 7 bases between them. CDR1 is LNHDA, CDR2 SQIVND, per germline (reference sequence). The CDR3 consists of 15 residues. Measured with immunoSEQ multiplex PCR; TCRdb has only the in-frame clones, and not every one. The data show 350,000 to 500,000 clones, with 80% to 95% seen just once and over 9% held by the top ten. Indicated treatment: about 20 received Ad26.COV2.S at low or high dose, single or two shots; a few received placebo; per-sample allocation not given. The samples were gathered on day 63 after the first injection of vaccine or placebo.

The specimen was peripheral blood, collected in a trial of Ad26.COV2.S vaccine versus placebo. The chain employs TRBV19 and TRBJ2-1; possibly TRBD2 for D (5 bases). The sequence derives from a person aged 18-60 years who received the Ad26.COV2.S COVID-19 vaccine or a placebo. CDR3 DNA: TGTGCCAGTAGTATAGTCGGGAACTCCTACAATGAGCAGTTCTTC. It is translated as CASSIVGNSYNEQFF.